The entry below gives a single T cell receptor (beta chain) sequence along with its context. Its antigen is not identified. The sample is drawn from a study of metastatic and nonmetastatic thyroid tumors. Study overall: Where malignant and benign thyroid patients were concerned, repertoires were compared across blood and tumor or nodule tissue. Study-wide findings and caveats: The study reportedly found significantly higher TCR beta diversity in malignant thyroid tumors than benign nodules, in blood and tumor.

TCRdb re-analyzed the PCR reads through MiXCR. The sample has 15,000 to 20,000 clones, roughly a quarter seen once; the top ten hold roughly a tenth. Thyroid surgery had not been preceded by any treatment in any patient. Germline V CDR1 and CDR2: SGHTA, FQGNSA. This CDR3 comprises 15 residues. The ends were cut back, 0 bases at V and 3 bases at J, with 12 bases in the middle. This sequence originates from a female donor with papillary thyroid cancer or a benign thyroid nodule (not recorded which). Some clones in this sample may be carry-over from other donors' samples. The chain employs TRBV7-2 and TRBJ2-7, with D maybe TRBD2 (6 bases). The sequenced sample consisted of adjacent normal tissue. This CDR3 reads CASSLASPGDYEQYF. The CDR3 DNA follows: TGTGCCAGCAGCTTAGCGTCCCCGGGAGACTACGAGCAGTACTTC.